Listed here are 14 T cell receptor beta chains from one sample, sequenced in a study of cytomegalovirus exposure and HLA in healthy donors. PCR used 60 Vbeta primers and 13 Jbeta primers. Repertoires were generated with immunoSEQ multiplex PCR, while TCRdb's copy carries only in-frame clones and drops some. The top ten clones hold roughly 0.26% of a sample with about 210,000 clones, about 85% of them seen once. Source material: PBMCs. The receptors stem from a girl aged 2-10 years in good health and CMV-seronegative.

CDR3 protein: CASSAQGNTEAFF. The CDR3 bases are TGTGCCAGCAGCGCCCAGGGAAACACTGAAGCTTTCTTT. The rearrangement joins TRBV7-9 to TRBJ1-1; TRBD1 is a possible D gene (5 bases). The CDR3 has 13 residues. Germline CDR1 and CDR2: SEHNR and FQNEAQ (reference sequence). Trimming took 5 bases from V and 2 from J, leaving 9 bases between them.

The chain is built from TRBV7-9 and TRBJ2-1, with 10 bases matching TRBD2. The junction had 10 bases not matched to a gene; V was cut back by 5 bases and J by 6 bases. This CDR3 region has 16 residues. Germline loops: CDR1 SEHNR, CDR2 FQNEAQ (reference sequence). The DNA of the CDR3 is TGTGCCAGCAGCCACGTACTAGCGGGGAGGTTCAATGAGCAGTTCTTC. Encoded protein: CASSHVLAGRFNEQFF.

The V gene is TRBV7-9, the J gene TRBJ1-4; a weak D match, TRBD1 (6 bases). The CDR3 is 15 amino acids. The V end lost 8 bases, the J end lost 10 bases, and 23 bases lay between the germline ends. Germline values: CDR1 SEHNR, CDR2 FQNEAQ (reference sequence). CDR3 residues: CASRAKTGLFGKLFF. In DNA form, the CDR3 reads TGTGCCAGCCGCGCGAAGACAGGACTTTTCGGAAAACTGTTTTTT.

The J gene is TRBJ2-5, the V gene TRBV15, with 8 bases matching TRBD2. J lost 3 bases, V lost 8 bases, and 11 bases had no gene match. Germline V gene sequence: CDR1 LNHNV, CDR2 YYDKDF (reference sequence). CDR3 length: 15 residues. The CDR3 spells CATQTGGGKKETQYF. CDR3 sequence (DNA): TGTGCCACCCAAACCGGGGGGGGGAAAAAAGAGACCCAGTACTTC.

Note on this clone: At the DNA level, this CDR3 is encoded by other sequences in the same sample as well. This chain joins TRBV5-6 and TRBJ2-5; D may be TRBD2 (5 bases). This CDR3 has 14 amino acids. CDR1 is SGHDT and CDR2 is YYEEEE in the germline V gene. The V gene lost 4 bases and the J gene lost 3 bases, with 13 bases spanning the gap. This CDR3 is CASSLGFGEETQYF. The CDR3, as DNA: TGTGCCAGCAGCCTGGGCTTCGGGGAAGAGACCCAGTACTTC.

The chain combines TRBV6-1 with TRBJ2-7; D is possibly TRBD2 (5 bases). Trimming removed 3 bases from V and 3 bases from J, with 15 bases in between. This CDR3 spans 15 amino acids. Germline assignment: CDR1 MNHNS and CDR2 SASEGT. CDR3 bases: TGTGCCAGCAGTGATAGCGTAAGAATAAACTACGAGCAGTACTTC. Translating gives CASSDSVRINYEQYF.

In DNA form, the CDR3 reads TGTGCCAGCAGCAAAGGGGGAGCTAACTATGGCTACACCTTC. Translation: CASSKGGANYGYTF. This chain links TRBV21-1 with TRBJ1-2. TRBV21-1 has pseudogene status. This CDR3 region has 14 residues.

J is TRBJ1-4 and V is TRBV29-1; D gene ambiguous. In germline, CDR1 is SQVTM, CDR2 ANQGSEA. V lost 3 bases and J 14 bases, leaving 16 bases between the germline ends. The length of the CDR3 is 12 residues. The CDR3 bases are TGCAGCGTTGATTCCGGGGAAAAACTTCTGTTTTTT. Protein product: CSVDSGEKLLFF.

This chain links TRBV2 with TRBJ1-1; D not certain. Germline V gives CDR1 SNHLY, CDR2 FYNNEI. Trimming took 7 bases from V and 1 from J, leaving 10 bases between them. There are 13 residues in the CDR3. CDR3 nucleotides: TGTGCCAGCATGAAGGAGCGGAACACTGAAGCTTTCTTT. Translation gives CASMKERNTEAFF.

This sequence joins TRBV15 and TRBJ2-3; 9 positions match TRBD2. This CDR3 spans 16 amino acids. CDR1 and CDR2 (germline): LNHNV, YYDKDF (reference sequence). With V trimmed by 0 bases and J by 0 bases, 1 base remained unmatched. This chain's CDR3 is CATSRDSGRSTDTQYF. The CDR3 DNA is TGTGCCACCAGCAGAGATAGCGGGAGAAGCACAGATACGCAGTATTTT.

The J gene is TRBJ2-1, the V gene TRBV11-2; no reliable D call. Germline values: CDR1 SGHAT, CDR2 FQNNGV. V was cut by 0 bases and J by 15 bases, with 15 bases left in between. The CDR3 totals 13 residues. The DNA of the CDR3 is TGTGCCAGCAGCTTAGATCTGCGGTCCCATGGGTTCTTC. This sequence encodes CASSLDLRSHGFF.

J is TRBJ1-2 and V is TRBV10-3; D possibly corresponds to TRBD1 (5 bases). The CDR3 contains 14 residues. Germline V gives CDR1 ENHRY, CDR2 SYGVKD. The germline V and J ends were trimmed by 3 bases and 4 bases, with 12 bases remaining between them. The CDR3 coding sequence is TGTGCCATCAGTGATGGGGGGGTTAGCTATGGCTACACCTTC. Translation gives CAISDGGVSYGYTF.

This chain connects TRBV11-2 to TRBJ2-1; 11 bases fit TRBD2. Trimming took 5 bases from V and 5 from J; bases not matched to a gene: 8. This CDR3 contains 16 residues. CDR1 and CDR2 (germline): SGHAT, FQNNGV. The CDR3 loop reads CASSQTLAGDHNEQFF. The CDR3 bases are TGTGCCAGCAGCCAAACACTAGCGGGAGATCACAATGAGCAGTTCTTC.

The chain combines TRBV5-4 with TRBJ1-1, with a weak D call TRBD1 (6 bases). Germline assignment: CDR1 SGHNT and CDR2 YYREEE (reference sequence). This CDR3 region has 15 residues. Trimming stripped 4 bases from V and 12 bases from J, with 25 bases between. The CDR3 sequence is CASSIYGQSPRRTFF. The CDR3 DNA reads as TGTGCCAGCAGCATCTATGGACAGTCCCCGCGGAGGACTTTCTTT.